A single sample is the source of the 23 T cell receptor beta chains below, sequenced in a study of human T cells and chemical hapten exposure. TCRdb called the RACE reads again in MiXCR, with one record for every CDR3 protein. The sample yields 35,000 to 45,000 distinct CDR3 sequences, about 8.9% seen once. Regarding time point: patch test 2, 6 weeks after DPC sensitization. Noted treatment: therapeutic diphenylcyclopropenone sensitization with weekly scalp DPC. The sample was whole blood, taken in connection with sensitization to the hapten diphenylcyclopropenone (DPC). The receptors originated from a woman in her 40s with alopecia areata. Some clones in this sample may be carry-over from other donors' samples.

In this sample, this clonotype turned up many times. V gene TRBV7-7 combines with J gene TRBJ2-5, with 12 nucleotides matching TRBD2. Losses at the gene ends were 4 bases for V and 4 bases for J; bases not matched to a gene: 7. The CDR3 is 16 residues long. Per germline, CDR1 SSHAT and CDR2 FNYEAQ (reference sequence). In DNA form, the CDR3 reads TGTGCCAGCAGCTACCTTCTAGCGGGGGGGCGAGAGACCCAGTACTTC. Protein product: CASSYLLAGGRETQYF.

The chain has TRBV6-2 or TRBV6-3 and TRBJ1-2; possibly TRBD1 for D (6 bases). The CDR3 sequence is 17 residues long. The germline gives CDR1 MNHEY, CDR2 SVGEGT. The ends were cut back, 4 bases at V and 2 bases at J, with 20 bases in the middle. This chain's CDR3 is CASSSIGPGHENYGYTF. The DNA of the CDR3 is TGTGCCAGCAGTTCAATTGGCCCGGGACACGAGAACTATGGCTACACCTTC.

This clonotype showed up just a few times. This chain joins TRBV2 and TRBJ2-7; no clear D. Trimming removed 6 bases from V and 0 bases from J, with 12 bases in between. Germline loops: CDR1 SNHLY, CDR2 FYNNEI. The CDR3 runs 14 residues. The CDR3 sequence: CASRRSGTSYEQYF. The CDR3, as DNA: TGTGCCAGCAGACGTTCGGGCACCTCCTACGAGCAGTACTTC.

This clonotype has a count of ten or more. The chain joins TRBV6-2 or TRBV6-3 to TRBJ1-2, with a weak D call TRBD1 (6 bases). Germline lookup yields CDR1 MNHEY and CDR2 SVGEGT. Trimming removed 6 bases at V and 8 bases at J, with 13 bases between. The CDR3 covers 12 residues. The DNA for the CDR3 is TGTGCCAGCAGGAATCGGGACAACGGCTACACCTTC. Translated, it gives CASRNRDNGYTF.

This clonotype was counted at least ten times. The chain carries TRBV19 and TRBJ2-7; D is unclear. The germline CDR1 and CDR2 sequences are LNHDA and SQIVND (reference sequence). V lost 6 bases and J lost 2, with 17 bases in between. The CDR3 length is 15 residues. The CDR3 spells CASSAKAIGTYEQYF. CDR3 DNA: TGTGCCAGTAGCGCAAAAGCGATCGGAACCTACGAGCAGTACTTC.

This clonotype was observed at least ten times. V usage is TRBV28 and J usage is TRBJ1-2; D is ambiguous. V dropped 4 bases and J dropped 4 bases, with 7 bases sitting between them. The CDR3 has 12 amino acids. Looked up from germline, CDR1 is MDHEN and CDR2 is SYDVKM. In nucleotides, the CDR3 is TGTGCCAGCAGTTCCAGAAGCTATGGCTACACCTTC. It codes for CASSSRSYGYTF.

This clonotype was observed a few times. The genes are TRBV7-8 and TRBJ2-3; maybe TRBD2 (5 bases). The CDR3 is 15 amino acids. V was trimmed by 3 bases and J by 0 bases, leaving 10 bases between them. Germline V lookup: CDR1 SGHVS, CDR2 FQNEAQ. Here the CDR3 DNA reads TGTGCCAGCAGCTTCGACTATTTTAGCACAGATACGCAGTATTTT. This sequence encodes CASSFDYFSTDTQYF.

This clonotype was observed at least ten times. The gene calls are TRBV12-3 or TRBV12-4 and TRBJ2-2; D possibly matches TRBD1 or TRBD2 (6 bases each). CDR3 size: 14 residues. The V end was cut by 6 bases, the J end by 8 bases, with 16 bases between. Written as DNA, the CDR3 is TGTGCCAGCAGCACCACCACGGGGGCGGGGGAGCTGTTTTTT. Protein: CASSTTTGAGELFF.

This clonotype was observed many times. This chain joins TRBV29-1 and TRBJ1-2, with a weak D call TRBD1 (5 bases). Germline V gene sequence: CDR1 SQVTM, CDR2 ANQGSEA. The V gene lost 2 bases and the J gene lost 13 bases, with 11 bases spanning the gap. The CDR3 is 10 amino acids. The CDR3 spells CSVESAGLTF. For the CDR3, the DNA is TGCAGCGTTGAATCGGCAGGGCTCACCTTC.

There are many counts of this clonotype. The J gene is TRBJ1-2, the V gene TRBV20-1, with D possibly being TRBD1 (6 bases). V was clipped by 0 bases and J by 2 bases, with 10 bases between them. This CDR3 is built from 14 residues. Germline loops: CDR1 DFQATT, CDR2 SNEGSKA (reference sequence). CDR3 in amino acids: CSARDSGANYGYTF. The CDR3 DNA is TGCAGTGCTAGAGATTCGGGGGCGAACTATGGCTACACCTTC.

This clonotype was seen at least ten times. The V call is TRBV6-4, the J call TRBJ2-1, with D unclear. The CDR3 consists of 13 residues. CDR1 and CDR2 from the germline V gene are MRHNA and SNTAGT. Trimming removed 3 bases from V and 7 bases from J, with 10 bases in between. This CDR3 reads CASSEGTFNEQFF. The CDR3 coding sequence is TGTGCCAGCAGTGAGGGAACCTTTAATGAGCAGTTCTTC.

This clonotype showed up many times. This sequence joins TRBV20-1 and TRBJ2-3, with 8 bases that match TRBD1. The CDR3 sequence is 14 residues long. Germline trimming cut 3 bases from V and 5 bases from J; bases unmatched to any gene: 7. In germline, CDR1 is DFQATT, CDR2 SNEGSKA (reference sequence). CDR3 sequence: CSASRTGMGDTQYF. CDR3 coding DNA: TGCAGTGCTAGTCGGACAGGGATGGGAGATACGCAGTATTTT.

This clonotype has at least ten counts. This sequence joins TRBV7-2 and TRBJ1-5; D not resolved. From germline, CDR1 is SGHTA and CDR2 FQGNSA. Trimming cost V 2 bases and J 6 bases, with 5 bases left between them. This CDR3 has 12 residues. As DNA, the CDR3 is TGTGCCAGCAGCTTAATGAGTCAGCCCCAGCATTTT. Its protein is CASSLMSQPQHF.

This clonotype has more than one count but fewer than ten. One end of the junction does not line up with germline, which may come from a read error. V gene TRBV2 combines with J gene TRBJ1-1; D gene unclear. The CDR3 runs 14 residues. Germline V gives CDR1 SNHLY, CDR2 FYNNEI. CDR3 nucleotides: TGTGCCAGCAGCGAAGTCCAGCTGAACACTGAAGCTTTCTTT. It is translated as CASSEVQLNTEAFF.

This clonotype has a count of ten or more. V usage is TRBV6-6 and J usage is TRBJ2-3, with TRBD2 as a possible D gene (7 bases). Trimming left V 8 bases short and J 4 bases short, with 22 bases between. Germline CDR1 reads MNHNY; CDR2 reads SVGAGI (reference sequence). CDR3 size: 16 residues. The CDR3 spells CASRPSGASGPDTQYF. The CDR3 nucleotides are TGTGCCAGCCGGCCTTCAGGGGCTAGCGGCCCAGATACGCAGTATTTT.

This clonotype was counted many times. V usage is TRBV2 and J usage is TRBJ2-1; D is uncertain. Germline CDR1 SNHLY, CDR2 FYNNEI. V dropped 6 bases and J dropped 9 bases, with 15 bases sitting between them. This CDR3 has 13 amino acids. The CDR3: CASRSSPSGEQFF. CDR3 sequence (DNA): TGTGCCAGCAGGAGCAGTCCGAGTGGTGAGCAGTTCTTC.

Many counts were recorded for this clonotype. V usage is TRBV3-1 and J usage is TRBJ2-7, with D perhaps TRBD1 (6 bases). The CDR3 spans 15 residues. In germline, CDR1 is LGHDT, CDR2 YNNKEL (reference sequence). Between the trimmed V and J ends, which lost 0 bases and 0 bases, there was a span of 9 bases. The CDR3: CASSQEGQSSYEQYF. CDR3 DNA sequence: TGTGCCAGCAGCCAAGAAGGACAGAGCTCCTACGAGCAGTACTTC.

This clonotype was counted at least ten times. V and J are TRBV29-1 and TRBJ2-3; TRBD1 agrees at 7 bases. This CDR3 spans 12 amino acids. The ends lost 5 bases at V and 4 bases at J; junction bases unmatched: 3. Germline V gene data show CDR1 as SQVTM and CDR2 as ANQGSEA. CDR3 loop: CSVTDRADTQYF. Written as DNA, the CDR3 is TGCAGCGTTACCGACAGGGCAGATACGCAGTATTTT.

The CDR3 DNA reads TGTGCCAGCAGCCAAAGAAGAGATACGCAGTATTTT. Its protein is CASSQRRDTQYF. The chain couples TRBV6-6 to TRBJ2-3, with D uncertain. From germline, CDR1 is MNHNY and CDR2 SVGAGI (reference sequence). This CDR3 contains 12 residues. V was cut by 6 bases and J by 5 bases, with 9 bases left in between.

This chain joins TRBV6-5 and TRBJ2-5; D not resolved. The CDR3 is 15 residues long. V lost 2 bases to trimming and J lost 1 base, with 11 bases between them. Looked up from germline, CDR1 is MNHEY and CDR2 is SVGAGI. The CDR3 nucleotides read TGTGCCAGCAGTTACGCCGCATACAGCCAAGAGACCCAGTACTTC. Protein product: CASSYAAYSQETQYF.

This clonotype was observed many times. The chain recombines TRBV7-8 with TRBJ1-1; no firm D call. The V end was cut by 0 bases, the J end by 8 bases, with 10 bases between. CDR3 length: 13 residues. Germline CDR1 is SGHVS and CDR2 is FQNEAQ. The CDR3 coding sequence is TGTGCCAGCAGCTTAGCGATTGACATAGAAGCTTTCTTT. This codes for CASSLAIDIEAFF.

V and J are TRBV5-1 and TRBJ1-1, with D uncertain. The V gene lost 2 bases and the J gene lost 3 bases, with 11 bases spanning the gap. CDR1 SGHRS and CDR2 YFSETQ come from the germline V gene. This CDR3 has 14 residues. The DNA for the CDR3 is TGCGCCAGCAGCTTCAGGACCGAGGACACTGAAGCTTTCTTT. Translating gives CASSFRTEDTEAFF.

This clonotype was seen ten or more times. The chain has TRBV20-1 and TRBJ1-3; no reliable D call. Per germline, CDR1 DFQATT and CDR2 SNEGSKA (reference sequence). V was cut by 3 bases and J by 8 bases, with 14 bases left in between. The CDR3 spans 13 residues. The CDR3, as DNA: TGCAGTGCTAGGGGGTCCACGCGCGACACCATATATTTT. It codes for CSARGSTRDTIYF.